This TCR beta chain came from a study of T cells in Graves' hyperthyroidism and ophthalmopathy. The CDR3 is 17 amino acids. Germline V gene data show CDR1 as ENHRY and CDR2 as SYGVKD. There were TCR beta CDR3 regions amplified from RNA transcripts. During a first-round RT-PCR of the TCR CDR3, the HTBI primer set was used. TCRdb reprocessed the multiplex PCR reads via MiXCR and lists one record per CDR3 protein. The table records about 640,000 distinct CDR3 sequences, around 21% of them present only once. Note on this clonotype: No antigen is known for it.

Points from the study as a whole: Ophthalmopathy, as predicted by the model, came a median roughly 6.3 months after the prediction.

Sequenced: blood. The chain couples TRBV10-3 to TRBJ2-7, with D tentatively TRBD1 or TRBD2 (5 bases each). This TCR came from a man aged 25-45 years with Graves' ophthalmopathy. The CDR3, as DNA: TGTGCTCTATCAGTACAGCAGCCGGGCCAATGGGACCACGAGCAGTACTTC. As protein: CALSVQQPGQWDHEQYF.